A selection of T cell receptor beta chains follows, all from one sample in a study of blood T cell repertoires in COVID-19. Profiling relied on immunoSEQ multiplex PCR, and the TCRdb table lists in-frame clones only, not all of them. The data contain approximately 160,000 clones, about 86% of them singletons. Sequenced: peripheral blood. The receptors come from a woman of 80 years or more with acute or convalescent COVID-19. Both conserved end residues are part of each CDR3. Fields, in order: clone size, D gene, V gene, J gene, CDR3 DNA, CDR3 protein. D genes are given only for firm matches. A clone size is listed for some rows: how often the clone was seen (once, few, many), or a class if it is expanded.

>.|.|TRBV12-2|TRBJ1-2
TGTGCAAGTCGGATGACAGGTGGCTACACCTTC
CASRMTGGYTF
>.|TRBD1|TRBV4-3|TRBJ1-1
TGCGCCAGCAGCCACGGGACAGTGAACACTGAAGCTTTCTTT
CASSHGTVNTEAFF
>many|.|TRBV29-1|TRBJ2-7
TGCAGCGTTAGGCTAGCGTACCCCCGCTCCTACGAGCAGTACTTC
CSVRLAYPRSYEQYF
>.|TRBD2|TRBV12-5|TRBJ2-7
TGTGCTAGTGGTTTGTCCACCGGGACTAGCGGCTCCTACGAGCAGTACTTC
CASGLSTGTSGSYEQYF
>.|.|TRBV28|TRBJ1-3
TGTGCCAGCAGTCCCCCGCCTTTTCGGGGGGCGGCTGGAAACACCATATATTTT
CASSPPPFRGAAGNTIYF
>.|TRBD2|TRBV29-1|TRBJ2-3
TGCAGCGTTGATGGCAGCGGGGGAAACACAGATACGCAGTATTTT
CSVDGSGGNTDTQYF
>.|.|TRBV21-1|TRBJ1-5
TGTGCCAGCCACGACAGGGGAGGGAGCAATCAGCCCCAGCATTTT
CASHDRGGSNQPQHF
>.|TRBD1|TRBV2|TRBJ2-5
TGTGCCAGCAGTTTTCCGGACAGGCTACAAGAGACCCAGTACTTC
CASSFPDRLQETQYF
>.|.|TRBV2|TRBJ2-7
TGTGCCAGCAGTGCGGGGATCATCTCCTACGAGCAGTACTTC
CASSAGIISYEQYF
>once|TRBD1|TRBV5-6|TRBJ1-6
TGTGCCAGCAGCTATGACAGGGGTTGGGGCTATAATTCACCCCTCCACTTT
CASSYDRGWGYNSPLHF
>.|.|TRBV18|TRBJ1-1
TGTGCCAGCTCACGATCGACAGGAAGCACTGAAGCTTTCTTT
CASSRSTGSTEAFF
>.|.|TRBV2|TRBJ2-1
TGTGCCAGCACTACCTACAATGAGCAGTTCTTC
CASTTYNEQFF
>.|TRBD2|TRBV28|TRBJ2-7
TGTGCCAGCCGCCGGCCCCTAGCGGGGTCCTCCTACGAGCAGTACTTC
CASRRPLAGSSYEQYF
>.|.|TRBV5-6|TRBJ1-3
TGTGCCAGCAGCTTGGGGACTAGCAGGTCTGGAAACACCATATATTTT
CASSLGTSRSGNTIYF
>.|.|TRBV7-2|TRBJ2-7
TGTGCCAGCAGCCCCATGAGGGCCTACGAGCAGTACTTC
CASSPMRAYEQYF
>.|.|TRBV19|TRBJ2-3
TGTGCCAGTAGAGGGGCAGTTATAACAGATACGCAGTATTTT
CASRGAVITDTQYF
>.|.|TRBV21-1|TRBJ2-1
TGTGCCAGCAGCAAAACGTGCGGGATACAGGGGGCGAATAGAATAATCTACAATGAGCAGTTCTTC
CASSKTCGIQGANRIIYNEQFF
>.|TRBD1|TRBV7-7|TRBJ1-4
TGTGCTAGCAGCTCCTGGACAGGGGGGATTAGTCATAATGAAAAACTGTTTTTT
CASSSWTGGISHNEKLFF
>few|.|TRBV19|TRBJ1-2
TGTGCCAGCCAGGGGTACTATGGCTACACCTTC
CASQGYYGYTF
>.|.|TRBV30|TRBJ1-5
TGTGCCTGGAGTGTGTACCCAGGGTTCCAGCCCCAGCATTTT
CAWSVYPGFQPQHF
>many|TRBD1|TRBV7-9|TRBJ2-1
TGTGCCAGCAACTCAGACAGGGGGGTCGACAATGAGCAGTTCTTC
CASNSDRGVDNEQFF
>.|.|TRBV7-2|TRBJ2-7
TGTGCCAGCAGCCCCACCTACTACGAGCAGTACTTC
CASSPTYYEQYF
>.|TRBD2|TRBV5-4|TRBJ2-2
TGTGCCAGCAGCCCCGACCTAGCGGCGAACACCGGGGAGCTGTTTTTT
CASSPDLAANTGELFF
>.|TRBD2|TRBV24-1|TRBJ2-2
TGTGCCACCAGTGACCCGACTAGCGGGAACACCGGGGAGCTGTTTTTT
CATSDPTSGNTGELFF
>.|.|TRBV6-6|TRBJ1-2
TGTGCCAGCAGTCCCAGAGGTGGGTCGAGCCATGGCTACACCTTC
CASSPRGGSSHGYTF
>.|TRBD1|TRBV2|TRBJ1-2
TGTGCCAGCACCGCGGACAGGGGGTACTATGGCTACACCTTC
CASTADRGYYGYTF
>few|TRBD1|TRBV5-6|TRBJ1-5
TGTGCCAGCAGCTTGTGGCAGGGGGCTAAGAGGAGCAATCAGCCCCAGCATTTT
CASSLWQGAKRSNQPQHF
>few|.|TRBV5-1|TRBJ2-7
TGCGCCAGCAGCTTGATCGGGGTAAACCCCTACGAGCAGTACTTC
CASSLIGVNPYEQYF
>few|.|TRBV5-1|TRBJ2-7
TGCGCCAGCAGCTACCAGGGTAGCTACGAGCAGTACTTC
CASSYQGSYEQYF
>.|TRBD2|TRBV27|TRBJ2-1
TGTGCCAGCAGTTCTAGGTTCCTCGGGGGGAGCTCCTACAATGAGCAGTTCTTC
CASSSRFLGGSSYNEQFF
>.|.|TRBV4-2|TRBJ2-1
TGTGCCAGCAGCCAAGCGGGGTTCAGTGACAATGAGCAGTTCTTC
CASSQAGFSDNEQFF
>.|.|TRBV5-4|TRBJ1-5
TGTGCCAGCAGCTTGGGAGGAGGCTTAAATCAGCCCCAGCATTTT
CASSLGGGLNQPQHF
>.|.|TRBV27|TRBJ2-4
TGTGCCAGCAGCATGAGCCCGGAGACCCCCAATGTTACTTTTTTAGCCAAAAACATTCAGTACTTC
CASSMSPETPNVTFLAKNIQYF
>.|TRBD2|TRBV4-2|TRBJ2-5
TGTGCCAGCAGCTATCAGGCTAGCGGGAGTACTCAAGAGACCCAGTACTTC
CASSYQASGSTQETQYF